The 10 T cell receptor beta chains reported below all come from one sample, sequenced in a study of blood T cell repertoires in COVID-19 (dated by TCRdb to 2020 to 2021). Library prep was done by the immunoSEQ multiplex PCR assay. What TCRdb holds here is the immuneACCESS table cut down to in-frame rearrangements. Part of the clones is not present; checked against another copy, under half of the missing clones reflect an unresolved V gene, and the others are unexplained. This sample has more than 40,000 clones in its table, and about 90% of those were observed once. The ten largest clonotypes hold under 4.5% of the sample. Sequenced sample: peripheral blood. Every receptor here comes from a man aged 55 to 70 with acute or convalescent COVID-19.

J is TRBJ1-1 and V is TRBV10-3; 9 bases align to TRBD1. With 6 bases clipped from V and 4 bases from J, the junction kept 6 bases outside the gene matches. CDR1 and CDR2 from the germline V gene are ENHRY and SYGVKD. The CDR3 consists of 14 residues. CDR3 region: CAIRGTGWITEAFF. Here the CDR3 DNA reads TGTGCCATCAGGGGGACAGGGTGGATCACTGAAGCTTTCTTT.

Here the CDR3 reads CASSQDRSGGVTNTGELFF. The CDR3 bases are TGTGCCAGCAGCCAGGATCGATCAGGGGGAGTAACGAACACCGGGGAGCTGTTTTTT. V and J are TRBV3-1 (or the pseudogene TRBV3-2) and TRBJ2-2, with 7 bases matching TRBD1. Germline CDR1 is LGHDT and CDR2 is YNNKEL (reference sequence). The J segment lost 0 bases and the V segment lost 3 bases, leaving 13 bases of the junction unmatched. The length of the CDR3 is 19 residues.

In this sample, this clone turned up once. The genes are TRBV18 and TRBJ1-1; TRBD1 matches at 7 bases. V lost 5 bases to trimming and J lost 1 base; unmatched junction nucleotides: 7. Germline V gives CDR1 KGHSH, CDR2 LQKENI. This CDR3 is 15 amino acids long. The CDR3 sequence is CASSKGAKTNTEAFF. The CDR3 DNA is TGTGCCAGCTCAAAGGGGGCCAAGACGAACACTGAAGCTTTCTTT.

The chain couples TRBV5-8 to TRBJ1-6; TRBD1 matches 10 bases. The V segment lost 4 bases and the J segment 9 bases; nucleotides outside the gene matches: 7. The CDR3 length is 15 residues. Germline assignment: CDR1 SGHTS and CDR2 YDEGEE. The DNA of the CDR3 is TGTGCCAGCAGCATTTGGACAGGGGGGAGTTCACCCCTCCACTTT. Translating gives CASSIWTGGSSPLHF.

The chain recombines TRBV7-6 with TRBJ2-7; 11 bases map to TRBD1. The CDR3 is 16 residues long. CDR1 SGHVS and CDR2 FNYEAQ come from the germline V gene. V lost 4 bases and J lost 2; bases outside the gene matches: 7. The CDR3: CASSSPGGQGAYEQYF. In nucleotides, the CDR3 is TGTGCCAGCAGCTCCCCGGGGGGACAGGGGGCCTACGAGCAGTACTTC. The whole variable domain, remainder taken from reference TRBV7-6 and TRBJ2-7, is GAGVSQSPRYKVTKRGQDVALRCDPISGHVSLYWYRQALGQGPEFLTYFNYEAQQDKSGLPNDRFSAERPEGSISTLTIQRTEQRDSAMYRCASSSPGGQGAYEQYFGPGTRLTVT.

V gene TRBV7-2 combines with J gene TRBJ2-5; weak D call: TRBD1 (6 bases). The germline CDR1 and CDR2 sequences are SGHTA and FQGNSA. The V end was cut by 2 bases, the J end by 5 bases, with 12 bases between. The CDR3 runs 14 residues. CDR3 DNA sequence: TGTGCCAGCAGCTTACACAGGGTACAGGAGACCCAGTACTTC. It encodes CASSLHRVQETQYF. Full variable domain (rest looked up from reference TRBV7-2 and TRBJ2-5): GAGVSQSPSNKVTEKGKDVELRCDPISGHTALYWYRQSLGQGLEFLIYFQGNSAPDKSGLPSDRFSAERTGGSVSTLTIQRTQQEDSAVYLCASSLHRVQETQYFGPGTRLLVL.

V is TRBV5-6 and J is TRBJ1-2; 9 nucleotides agree with TRBD1. This CDR3 has 16 amino acids. CDR1 is SGHDT and CDR2 is YYEEEE in the germline V gene. V was pared by 0 bases and J by 3 bases, with 6 bases of the junction left unmatched. CDR3 in amino acids: CASSLGLTGGDYGYTF. CDR3 DNA: TGTGCCAGCAGCTTGGGGCTGACAGGGGGTGACTATGGCTACACCTTC.

This clone was found a few times. The CDR3 DNA follows: TGTGCCAGCAGCGAACGAAGGACTGATCGAGGAAACACCATATATTTT. Translation: CASSERRTDRGNTIYF. The chain joins TRBV7-8 to TRBJ1-3; D remains unclear. The ends were cut back, 5 bases at V and 4 bases at J, with 18 bases in the middle. The CDR3 extends over 16 amino acids. Germline V gene sequence: CDR1 SGHVS, CDR2 FQNEAQ.

The V call is TRBV5-4, the J call TRBJ2-7; 9 positions agree with TRBD1. V was pared by 0 bases and J by 3 bases, with 4 bases of the junction left unmatched. The CDR3 spans 15 residues. The germline CDR1 and CDR2 sequences are SGHNT and YYREEE (reference sequence). DNA of the CDR3: TGTGCCAGCAGCTTGGACAGGGGGCGCCGCTACGAGCAGTACTTC. This gives the protein CASSLDRGRRYEQYF.

This chain uses TRBV9 with TRBJ1-3; the D gene is possibly TRBD1 (5 bases). Between the trimmed V and J ends, which lost 0 bases and 7 bases, there was a span of 14 bases. The CDR3 is 15 residues long. Per the germline V gene, CDR1 is SGDLS and CDR2 is YYNGEE. CDR3 nucleotides: TGTGCCAGCAGCGTAGCGGGGACTTATGGGAACACCATATATTTT. It specifies CASSVAGTYGNTIYF.